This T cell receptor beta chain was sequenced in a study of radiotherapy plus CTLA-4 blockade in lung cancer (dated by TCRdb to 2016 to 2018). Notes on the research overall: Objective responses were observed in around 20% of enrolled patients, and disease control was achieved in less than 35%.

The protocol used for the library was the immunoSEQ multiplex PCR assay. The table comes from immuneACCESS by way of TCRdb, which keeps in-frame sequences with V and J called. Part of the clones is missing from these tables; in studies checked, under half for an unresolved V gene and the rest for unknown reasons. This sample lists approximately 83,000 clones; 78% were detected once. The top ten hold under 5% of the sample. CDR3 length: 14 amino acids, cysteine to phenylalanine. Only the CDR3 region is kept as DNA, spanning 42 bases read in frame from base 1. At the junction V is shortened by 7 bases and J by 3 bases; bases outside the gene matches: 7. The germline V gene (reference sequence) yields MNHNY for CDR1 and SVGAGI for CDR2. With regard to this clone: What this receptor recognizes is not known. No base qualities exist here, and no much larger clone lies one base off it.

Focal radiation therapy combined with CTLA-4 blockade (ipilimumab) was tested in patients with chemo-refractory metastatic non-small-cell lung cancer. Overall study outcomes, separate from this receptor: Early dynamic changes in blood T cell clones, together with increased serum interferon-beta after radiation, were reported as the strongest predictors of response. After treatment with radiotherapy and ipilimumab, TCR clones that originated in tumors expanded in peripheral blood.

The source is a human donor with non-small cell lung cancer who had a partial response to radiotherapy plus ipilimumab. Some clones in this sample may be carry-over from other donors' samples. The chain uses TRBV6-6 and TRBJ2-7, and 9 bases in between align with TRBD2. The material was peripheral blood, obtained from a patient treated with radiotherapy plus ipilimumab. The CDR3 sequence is CASNGFSGSYEQYF. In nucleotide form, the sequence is TGTGCCAGCAATGGGTTTAGCGGGAGCTACGAGCAGTACTTC.